Each of the 28 T cell receptor beta chains below was sequenced from the same sample in a study of CD8+CD57+ T cells in acquired aplastic anemia. Genomic DNA served as template for TCR beta VDJ and CDR3 profiling. TCRdb analysed the reads with MiXCR anew, one entry per CDR3 protein. Found here are some 200,000 distinct CDR3 sequences, 61% of them singletons; the top ten hold over 25%. Sequenced material: sorted CD4+, CD8+, or CD8+CD57+ T cells (not recorded which) from PBMCs. Receptor source: a human donor in good health.

This clonotype was detected a few times. The genes are TRBV28 and TRBJ2-2; possible D gene TRBD2, 5 bases. Trimming cost V 5 bases and J 15 bases, with 16 bases left between them. In germline, CDR1 is MDHEN, CDR2 SYDVKM. The length of the CDR3 is 12 residues. CDR3 DNA: TGTGCCAGCAGTATAAGGACTCAAGAGGTGTTTTTT. Protein product: CASSIRTQEVFF.

V is TRBV10-3 and J is TRBJ2-3, with 11 positions matching TRBD2. The CDR3 runs 16 residues. Germline CDR1 reads ENHRY; CDR2 reads SYGVKD. Unmatched junction bases numbered 6, after V lost 6 bases and J lost 1 base. The CDR3 loop reads CAISAGLAGGTDTQYF. In DNA, the CDR3 is TGTGCCATCAGCGCAGGACTAGCGGGTGGCACAGATACGCAGTATTTT.

The V call is TRBV7-8, the J call TRBJ1-1; TRBD1 matches 9 bases. The J segment lost 5 bases and the V segment lost 5 bases, leaving 6 bases of the junction unmatched. The CDR3 is 14 residues long. Germline V lookup: CDR1 SGHVS, CDR2 FQNEAQ. The CDR3 protein is CASSRLTGGTEAFF. The CDR3 DNA reads TGTGCCAGCAGCCGACTGACAGGGGGGACTGAAGCTTTCTTT.

The V gene is TRBV20-1, the J gene TRBJ1-6; TRBD1 matches at 10 bases. Germline CDR1 is DFQATT and CDR2 is SNEGSKA (reference sequence). The CDR3 contains 12 residues. The CDR3 sequence: CSAHDRGQPLHF. The CDR3 nucleotides are TGCAGCGCTCACGACAGGGGGCAGCCCCTCCACTTT.

This clonotype was observed once. The chain employs TRBV9 and TRBJ2-3, with D possibly being TRBD1 or TRBD2 (5 bases each). V was pared by 6 bases and J by 0 bases, with 17 bases between. The CDR3 covers 16 residues. Germline CDR1 reads SGDLS; CDR2 reads YYNGEE. The DNA of the CDR3 is TGTGCCAGCATCTACATCCACCGGGACAGCACAGATACGCAGTATTTT. Encoded protein: CASIYIHRDSTDTQYF.

This sequence joins TRBV7-2 and TRBJ1-5, with D possibly being TRBD1 (5 bases). The CDR3 loop spans 16 amino acids. From germline, CDR1 is SGHTA and CDR2 FQGNSA. Trimming left V 3 bases short and J 5 bases short, with 17 bases between. The CDR3 loop reads CASSLESKGFHQPQHF. Here the CDR3 DNA reads TGTGCCAGCAGCTTGGAGTCGAAGGGGTTTCATCAGCCCCAGCATTTT. The entire variable domain, with the rest obtained from reference TRBV7-2 and TRBJ1-5, is as follows: GAGVSQSPSNKVTEKGKDVELRCDPISGHTALYWYRQSLGQGLEFLIYFQGNSAPDKSGLPSDRFSAERTGGSVSTLTIQRTQQEDSAVYLCASSLESKGFHQPQHFGDGTRLSIL.

This clonotype came up many times. The rearrangement uses TRBV20-1 and TRBJ2-7; 10 bases are shared with TRBD2. Germline values: CDR1 DFQATT, CDR2 SNEGSKA (reference sequence). V gave up 0 bases and J gave up 5 bases; unmatched junction bases: 10. The CDR3 extends over 16 amino acids. DNA of the CDR3: TGCAGTGCTAGAGATCACTATAGCGGGGGGACACACGAGCAGTACTTC. Its translation: CSARDHYSGGTHEQYF.

The V gene is TRBV20-1, the J gene TRBJ2-1, with a possible D match to TRBD2 (7 bases). This CDR3 has 16 amino acids. Germline loops: CDR1 DFQATT, CDR2 SNEGSKA (reference sequence). V lost 6 bases to trimming and J lost 0 bases, with 18 bases between them. CDR3 nucleotide sequence: TGCAGTGCCCGAGAGGGGGGGCGGAGCTCCTACAATGAGCAGTTCTTC. Its protein is CSAREGGRSSYNEQFF.

In its sample, this clonotype was seen a few times. This chain joins TRBV27 and TRBJ1-1; D gene uncertain. The V and J ends lost 1 base and 2 bases respectively, with 5 bases between them. The CDR3 contains 13 residues. Germline V gene data show CDR1 as MNHEY and CDR2 as SMNVEV (reference sequence). The CDR3 reads CASSLLTNTEAFF. The CDR3 nucleotides read TGTGCCAGCAGTTTATTGACCAACACTGAAGCTTTCTTT.

This clonotype was recorded at least ten times. This chain uses TRBV2 with TRBJ1-6; TRBD1 is a possible D gene (5 bases). Trimming cost V 10 bases and J 3 bases, with 13 bases left between them. The CDR3 spans 14 residues. Germline assignment: CDR1 SNHLY and CDR2 FYNNEI. The CDR3 DNA reads as TGTGCCATCGCTGGGGGGGACTATAATTCACCCCTCCACTTT. Its translation is CAIAGGDYNSPLHF.

The rearrangement links TRBV19 to TRBJ2-7; 8 nucleotides agree with TRBD1. Trimming cost V 10 bases and J 4 bases; bases outside gene matches: 9. Per germline, CDR1 LNHDA and CDR2 SQIVND (reference sequence). The CDR3 totals 13 residues. CDR3 region: CATEDRERYEQYF. CDR3 nucleotides: TGTGCCACTGAGGACAGGGAGCGGTACGAGCAGTACTTC. Drawing the rest from reference TRBV19 and TRBJ2-7, the complete variable domain is DGGITQSPKYLFRKEGQNVTLSCEQNLNHDAMYWYRQDPGQGLRLIYYSQIVNDFQKGDIAEGYSVSREKKESFPLTVTSAQKNPTAFYLCATEDRERYEQYFGPGTRLTVT.

This clonotype was found a few times. The V call is TRBV2, the J call TRBJ1-6; the match to TRBD1 covers 8 bases. CDR3 size: 14 residues. CDR1 and CDR2 (germline): SNHLY, FYNNEI. V dropped 6 bases and J dropped 6; count of bases not matched to a gene: 4. The CDR3 region has the DNA TGTGCCAGCAGCCGACAGGGGTTTAATTCACCCCTCCACTTT. Translated: CASSRQGFNSPLHF.

V gene TRBV2 combines with J gene TRBJ1-2; D is perhaps TRBD1 (6 bases). This CDR3 has 15 residues. Germline CDR1 is SNHLY and CDR2 is FYNNEI. Trimming stripped 5 bases from V and 0 bases from J, with 13 bases between. The CDR3, as DNA: TGTGCCAGCAGTTTCGGCGACAGGCCTAACTATGGCTACACCTTC. This translates into CASSFGDRPNYGYTF.

The rearrangement uses TRBV7-9 and TRBJ2-2; the D is unclear. CDR1 is SEHNR, CDR2 FQNEAQ, per germline (reference sequence). This CDR3 contains 14 residues. V lost 8 bases and J 1 base, leaving 11 bases between the germline ends. The CDR3 protein is CASGRLVNTGELFF. For the CDR3, the DNA is TGTGCCAGCGGTAGACTTGTGAACACCGGGGAGCTGTTTTTT. Drawing the rest from reference TRBV7-9 and TRBJ2-2, the complete variable domain is DTGVSQNPRHKITKRGQNVTFRCDPISEHNRLYWYRQTLGQGPEFLTYFQNEAQLEKSRLLSDRFSAERPKGSFSTLEIQRTEQGDSAMYLCASGRLVNTGELFFGEGSRLTVL.

The chain combines TRBV12-3 or TRBV12-4 with TRBJ2-3, with TRBD1 identical over 11 bases. The CDR3 totals 18 residues. Trimming at V came to 6 bases and at J to 4 bases, leaving 15 bases not matched to a gene. In DNA, the CDR3 is TGTGCCAGCAGCGTAGGGGTTAAACCGGGACAGGGGGCAGATACGCAGTATTTT. This sequence encodes CASSVGVKPGQGADTQYF.

This clonotype has only a few counts. The chain recombines TRBV10-3 with TRBJ2-7; D unclear. The germline gives CDR1 ENHRY, CDR2 SYGVKD. The V and J ends lost 0 bases and 3 bases respectively, with 3 bases between them. The CDR3 loop spans 12 amino acids. The CDR3 nucleotides are TGTGCCATCAGTGAGTCTTTCTACGAGCAGTACTTC. Protein sequence: CAISESFYEQYF.

The J gene is TRBJ1-2, the V gene TRBV24-1; 7 positions agree with TRBD1. Trimming removed 1 base from V and 4 bases from J; junction bases left unmatched: 8. This CDR3 spans 16 amino acids. The germline CDR1 and CDR2 sequences are KGHDR and SFDVKD. CDR3 sequence reads: CATSDFHQGEGYGYTF. CDR3 nucleotide sequence: TGTGCCACCAGTGATTTTCACCAGGGGGAAGGCTATGGCTACACCTTC.

The chain uses TRBV7-2 and TRBJ2-7; D gene uncertain. There are 12 residues in the CDR3. The ends were cut back, 5 bases at V and 3 bases at J, with 8 bases in the middle. Germline V gene lookup returns CDR1 SGHTA and CDR2 FQGNSA. CDR3 loop: CASSREDYEQYF. The CDR3 nucleotides read TGTGCCAGCAGCCGAGAAGACTACGAGCAGTACTTC.

This clonotype was observed at least ten times. The chain has TRBV5-8 and TRBJ1-3; D unclear. The germline V gene has CDR1 SGHTS and CDR2 YDEGEE. CDR3 length: 13 residues. Trimming stripped 4 bases from V and 0 bases from J, with 5 bases between. CDR3 amino acids: CASSLDSGNTIYF. The CDR3 DNA reads as TGTGCCAGCAGCCTAGACTCTGGAAACACCATATATTTT.

This clonotype was counted between two and nine times. The chain links TRBV2 to TRBJ1-4, with D possibly being TRBD1 (6 bases). This CDR3 is built from 13 residues. Trimming removed 8 bases from V and 8 bases from J, with 15 bases in between. Germline assignment: CDR1 SNHLY and CDR2 FYNNEI. In DNA form, the CDR3 reads TGTGCCAGCTCGTACAGGGTGGGAGAAAAACTGTTTTTT. Protein sequence: CASSYRVGEKLFF.

The gene calls are TRBV11-1 and TRBJ2-1, with D possibly being TRBD2 (5 bases). The length of the CDR3 is 14 residues. Germline loops: CDR1 SGHAT, CDR2 FQDESV (reference sequence). V lost 10 bases and J 10 bases, leaving 23 bases between the germline ends. This CDR3 reads CATSVDWTVKEQFF. CDR3 DNA: TGTGCCACCTCCGTTGACTGGACTGTTAAGGAGCAGTTCTTC. The complete variable domain, with remaining parts taken from reference TRBV11-1 and TRBJ2-1, reads EAEVAQSPRYKITEKSQAVAFWCDPISGHATLYWYRQILGQGPELLVQFQDESVVDDSQLPKDRFSAERLKGVDSTLKIQPAELGDSAMYLCATSVDWTVKEQFFGPGTRLTVL.

In its sample, this clonotype was seen a few times. The CDR3, as DNA: TGTGCCAGCAGGGCCGACAGGGGGCTCGGCTACACCTTC. It translates to CASRADRGLGYTF. The chain uses TRBV2 and TRBJ1-2, with TRBD1 matching 10 bases. The CDR3 is 13 residues long. V lost 6 bases, J lost 8 bases, and 6 bases stayed unmatched. Germline V gene sequence: CDR1 SNHLY, CDR2 FYNNEI.

This clonotype was counted only a few times. This rearrangement joins TRBV19 to TRBJ1-1; 8 positions agree with TRBD1. V dropped 5 bases and J dropped 4; count of bases not matched to a gene: 9. The CDR3 sequence is 15 residues long. Germline loops: CDR1 LNHDA, CDR2 SQIVND (reference sequence). The chain's CDR3 is CASSPRQGSSTEAFF. The CDR3, as DNA: TGTGCCAGTAGTCCCCGACAGGGGAGTAGCACTGAAGCTTTCTTT.

The chain links TRBV5-1 to TRBJ2-7; maybe TRBD1 (5 bases). Germline CDR1 and CDR2: SGHRS and YFSETQ. The CDR3 length is 15 residues. Trimming removed 0 bases at V and 3 bases at J, with 13 bases between. In DNA, the CDR3 is TGCGCCAGCAGCTTGGAAGGGGCTGGGCTCTACGAGCAGTACTTC. Its translation is CASSLEGAGLYEQYF. Full variable domain (outside the CDR3, taken from reference TRBV5-1 and TRBJ2-7): KAGVTQTPRYLIKTRGQQVTLSCSPISGHRSVSWYQQTPGQGLQFLFEYFSETQRNKGNFPGRFSGRQFSNSRSEMNVSTLELGDSALYLCASSLEGAGLYEQYFGPGTRLTVT.

V usage is TRBV20-1 and J usage is TRBJ1-1; the D gene is possibly TRBD1 (5 bases). Germline CDR1 reads DFQATT; CDR2 reads SNEGSKA (reference sequence). The CDR3 is made up of 13 amino acids. Trimming removed 3 bases from V and 6 bases from J, with 14 bases in between. CDR3 sequence reads: CSASTGEISEAFF. Here the CDR3 DNA reads TGCAGTGCTAGTACGGGGGAGATCTCTGAAGCTTTCTTT.

The chain couples TRBV7-3 to TRBJ2-2; D tentatively reads TRBD1 or TRBD2 (5 bases each). The CDR3 has 13 amino acids. The ends were cut back, 2 bases at V and 10 bases at J, with 11 bases in the middle. CDR1 SGHTA and CDR2 FQGTGA come from the germline V gene. DNA for the CDR3: TGTGCCAGCAGCTTAGGGGGTAGTGAGGAGCTGTTTTTT. The encoded protein is CASSLGGSEELFF.

The chain combines TRBV29-1 with TRBJ1-5; 7 nucleotides match TRBD1. Germline V gene lookup returns CDR1 SQVTM and CDR2 ANQGSEA. After removal of 5 bases from V and 3 bases from J, the junction contained 7 bases not matched to a gene. This CDR3 is 14 amino acids long. The CDR3 region is CSVWTGMYNQPQHF. CDR3 in DNA: TGCAGCGTTTGGACAGGAATGTACAATCAGCCCCAGCATTTT.

This clonotype was counted a few times. This rearrangement joins TRBV11-2 to TRBJ2-7; weak D call: TRBD1 (6 bases). Germline V lookup: CDR1 SGHAT, CDR2 FQNNGV. The V and J ends lost 3 bases and 0 bases respectively, with 9 bases between them. CDR3 length: 14 amino acids. CDR3 sequence reads: CASSFDRSSYEQYF. The CDR3 DNA reads as TGTGCCAGCAGCTTTGACAGGAGCTCCTACGAGCAGTACTTC.